This is a list of T cell receptor beta chains from one sample in a study of cytomegalovirus exposure and HLA in healthy donors. Generated by immunoSEQ multiplex PCR, the TCRdb table keeps only in-frame clones and is missing some. The table has about 190,000 clones, about 80% seen once. Sequenced sample: PBMCs. These receptors were taken from a woman aged 40 to 49 in good health and CMV-seronegative. CDR3s include the opening cysteine and the closing phenylalanine or tryptophan. The D gene is left open where the match is weak. Some rows mark clone size as missing; the rest say once, few, many or name a class of expanded clone.

j_gene,abundance,d_gene,v_gene,CDR3aa
TRBJ2-5,NA,NA,TRBV7-9,CSSSPEETQYF
TRBJ2-3,NA,TRBD2,TRBV10-2,CASTLTSGKRGGQYF
TRBJ1-2,NA,NA,TRBV19,CASRGGRGDYGYTF
TRBJ1-1,few,TRBD1,TRBV9,CASSVGQGAGAFF
TRBJ1-4,NA,NA,TRBV7-9,CSSSLATAPNEKLFF
TRBJ2-7,few,TRBD2,TRBV27,CASSLRTSGLGEQYF
TRBJ1-1,once,TRBD1,TRBV2,CASSGTGGNTEAFF
TRBJ1-2,NA,TRBD1,TRBV5-6,CASSEGQGKGGYTF
TRBJ2-3,few,NA,TRBV11-3,CASSPYTDTQYF
TRBJ2-7,once,TRBD2,TRBV5-5,CASSLTGGAYEQYF
TRBJ1-1,NA,TRBD1,TRBV4-3,CASSRRQGGTEAFF
TRBJ2-5,NA,NA,TRBV11-3,CASSLDAETQYF
TRBJ1-1,NA,NA,TRBV7-2,CASSFGRGDRAFF
TRBJ2-3,few,TRBD2,TRBV11-3,CASSSGTSGRTDTQYF
TRBJ2-1,few,TRBD2,TRBV6-5,CASSRPGGANEQFF
TRBJ2-1,NA,TRBD2,TRBV30,CAWSKGTSVYNEQFF
TRBJ2-2,NA,TRBD1,TRBV7-2,CASSLDTGQNRELFF
TRBJ1-4,NA,NA,TRBV7-8,CASNLQPTREKLFF
TRBJ2-7,NA,TRBD2,TRBV7-6,CASSLAAGAYEQYF
TRBJ1-1,NA,NA,TRBV7-8,CASSLLVSSSSSLPRLNTEAFF
TRBJ2-3,NA,TRBD1,TRBV27,CASKTDRVLFTSTDTQYF
TRBJ1-4,NA,NA,TRBV4-2,CASSQVKAQYVEKLFF
TRBJ2-1,NA,TRBD2,TRBV11-3,CASSLDPSTSGRSYNEQFF
TRBJ2-7,NA,TRBD2,TRBV7-3,CASSLSAGVSYEQYF
TRBJ2-3,NA,NA,TRBV7-7,CASSLAGGTDTQYF
TRBJ2-4,NA,NA,TRBV19,CASSEQGLAKNIQYF
TRBJ1-2,NA,TRBD1,TRBV18,CASSPGQGAYGYTF
TRBJ1-1,NA,TRBD1,TRBV5-1,CASSPKQGSRLGNTEAFF
TRBJ2-3,NA,TRBD1,TRBV29-1,CSVESNRGADTQYF
TRBJ2-1,NA,NA,TRBV28,CASSLTQGYEQFF
TRBJ1-4,few,TRBD1,TRBV6-6,CASRDPGQGSEKLFF
TRBJ1-2,NA,NA,TRBV6-1,CASSVETSYGYTF
TRBJ2-3,NA,TRBD2,TRBV19,CAASSGRTDTQYF
TRBJ1-1,NA,NA,TRBV27,CASSFRVGTEAFF
TRBJ1-1,NA,NA,TRBV7-2,CASSASWGGDTEAFF
TRBJ1-6,NA,NA,TRBV6-5,CASSYSTTALNSPLHF
TRBJ2-3,once,TRBD2,TRBV9,CASSTGGRGDTQYF
TRBJ1-2,NA,NA,TRBV7-3,CASSLRQADGYTF
TRBJ1-2,NA,TRBD1,TRBV6-4,CASSDGTVGGYTF
TRBJ2-1,few,TRBD2,TRBV7-9,CASSMGTSGRAEQFF
TRBJ2-1,NA,TRBD2,TRBV12-5,CASGSTSGASSYNEQFF